This TCR beta chain is drawn from a study of cytomegalovirus exposure and HLA in healthy donors. Study in general: As an earlier analysis found, about 179 million T cells yielded fewer than 130 million unique TCR beta sequences. A data release that came early held around 85 million unique TCRs from HLA-typed donors. Study results and caveats: Most TCR sequences were uncommon, yet certain public TCRs appeared in many donors.

Details on this clone: Its antigen is currently unknown.

This cohort consisted of healthy bone marrow donors. This PCR relied on a set of 60 Vbeta primers and 13 Jbeta primers. Method: immunoSEQ multiplex PCR; TCRdb's copy keeps in-frame clones and lacks some. The table lists about 60,000 clones, around three quarters of them singletons. The CDR3 runs to 13 residues. J lost 9 bases, V lost 3 bases, and 5 bases had no gene match. Germline CDR1 is SGDLS and CDR2 is YYNGEE. This sequence joins TRBV9 and TRBJ1-3, with 8 bases matching TRBD1. Source material: PBMCs. The TCR was taken from a woman aged 55-70 years in good health and CMV-seropositive. The CDR3 coding sequence is TGTGCCAGCAGCGATCCAACAGGGGGCACCATATATTTT. Amino acids: CASSDPTGGTIYF.